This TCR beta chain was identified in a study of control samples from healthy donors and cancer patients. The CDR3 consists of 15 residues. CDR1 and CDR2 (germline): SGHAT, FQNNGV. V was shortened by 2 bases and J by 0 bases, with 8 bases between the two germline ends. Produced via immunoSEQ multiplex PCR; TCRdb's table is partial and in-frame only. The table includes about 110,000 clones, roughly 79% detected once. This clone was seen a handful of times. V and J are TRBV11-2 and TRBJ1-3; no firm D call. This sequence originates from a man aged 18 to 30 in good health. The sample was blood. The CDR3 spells CASSLKAHSGNTIYF. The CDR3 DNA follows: TGTGCCAGCAGCTTAAAAGCTCACTCTGGAAACACCATATATTTT.